This entry is about one T cell receptor beta chain. Antigen unknown. The CDR3 sequence is 14 residues long. J gave up 5 bases and V 4 bases, and 3 bases lay outside the gene matches. The germline V gene has CDR1 SEHNR and CDR2 FQNEAQ (reference sequence). These data originate in a study of T cell responses to AZD1222 COVID-19 vaccine. Study results and limitations: Unmutated variant regions are reportedly the target of nearly half of TCRs that are spike-specific. Among those given AZD1222, only five to seven were seropositive at baseline.

Clones were read by immunoSEQ multiplex PCR, and TCRdb kept only the in-frame ones, dropping some. Seen here are 180,000 or so clones, 85% to 90% observed once, and the top ten hold 1.5% to 2%. The TCR comes from an adult in good health. The sequencing used peripheral blood, collected on day 0 of AZD1222 vaccination. The chain has TRBV7-9 and TRBJ1-1, with TRBD1 identical over 11 bases. CDR3 region: CASSSGTGGTEAFF. The CDR3 DNA reads TGTGCCAGCAGCTCAGGGACAGGGGGAACTGAAGCTTTCTTT.